This record concerns one T cell receptor (beta chain) sequence. The antigen is unknown. The data belong to a study of OX40 agonist ivuxolimab in advanced cancers. Study findings and constraints: Expanded clones belonging to CD8+ T cells outnumbered, on average, those of CD4+.

The CDR3 extends over 11 amino acids. Trimming left V 6 bases short and J 1 base short, with 4 bases between. Germline CDR1 reads MNHNY; CDR2 reads SVGAGI (reference sequence). TCRdb keeps only in-frame clones here, not all; method: immunoSEQ multiplex PCR. The repertoire holds more than 55,000 clones, with roughly 89% as singletons. This receptor was identified in an adult with an advanced solid tumor such as melanoma, head and neck, liver or kidney cancer. The specimen was CD4+ or CD8+ T cells sorted from blood, collected in a trial of the OX40 agonist ivuxolimab. The V gene is TRBV6-6, the J gene TRBJ2-7; no definite D call. The CDR3 DNA follows: TGTGCCAGCAGGGGTTCCTACGAGCAGTACTTC. It specifies CASRGSYEQYF.